This TCR beta chain is from a study of T cells in Graves' hyperthyroidism and ophthalmopathy. Regarding the study as a whole: Stable hyperthyroidism and ophthalmopathy were separated using 13 V-J signatures. Blood samples included most of the expanded thyroid clonotypes exceeding 0.001.

What was amplified from RNA transcripts were TCR beta CDR3 regions. The HTBI primer set was used in a first-round RT-PCR of the TCR CDR3. One entry per CDR3 protein, called by TCRdb with MiXCR from the multiplex PCR reads. The top ten clones hold approximately 6.8% of a sample with about 700,000 distinct CDR3 sequences, 45% of them seen once. With 0 bases removed from V and 4 bases from J, the gap between germline ends came to 9 bases. Germline V gives CDR1 ENHRY, CDR2 SYGVKD. The CDR3 loop spans 14 amino acids. At least ten counts were recorded for this clonotype. What it binds is not known. The source material was peripheral blood or thyroid tissue (not recorded which). The sequence derives from an adult man with Graves' disease, either hyperthyroidism or ophthalmopathy (not recorded which). V usage is TRBV10-3 and J usage is TRBJ1-2; no firm D call. CDR3 sequence (DNA): TGTGCCATCAGTGAGTCAGGAGGGTCCTATGGCTACACCTTC. This gives the protein CAISESGGSYGYTF.